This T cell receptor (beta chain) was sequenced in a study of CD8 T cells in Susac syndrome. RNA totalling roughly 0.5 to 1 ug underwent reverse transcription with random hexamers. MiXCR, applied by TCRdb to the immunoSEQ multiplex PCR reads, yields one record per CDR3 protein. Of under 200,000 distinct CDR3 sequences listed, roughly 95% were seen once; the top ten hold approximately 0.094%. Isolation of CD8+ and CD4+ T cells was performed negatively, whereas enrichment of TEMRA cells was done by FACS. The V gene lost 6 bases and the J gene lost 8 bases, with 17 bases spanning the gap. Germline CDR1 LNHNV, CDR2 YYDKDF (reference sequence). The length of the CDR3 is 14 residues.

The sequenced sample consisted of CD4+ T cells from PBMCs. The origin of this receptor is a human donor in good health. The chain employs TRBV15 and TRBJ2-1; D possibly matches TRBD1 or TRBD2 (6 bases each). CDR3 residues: CATRRRGLGDEQFF. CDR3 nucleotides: TGTGCCACCAGACGCCGGGGGCTGGGTGATGAGCAGTTCTTC.